The clone carrying this T cell receptor (beta chain) is medium-sized within its sample. The source of the sample is a study of neurological immune-mediated disorders. The CDR3 consists of 15 residues. Germline CDR1 and CDR2: SGHTA and FQGNSA. Unmatched junction bases numbered 0, after V lost 3 bases and J lost 0 bases. The time point here: technical triplicate 1. Libraries from sorted cells used about 970,000 T cells (CD4+ or CD8+). 5'RACE employing 10-nucleotide random UMIs yielded the cDNA. From 15-18 subjects, each sequencing run yielded over 160 million TCR-beta sequences. TCRdb used MiXCR to reprocess the 5' RACE reads, holding one entry per CDR3 protein. The repertoire holds 25,000 or so distinct CDR3 sequences, with roughly an eighth as singletons.

This sequence originates from a female donor with HTLV-1-associated myelopathy (HAM/TSP). The sequenced sample was CD4+ T cells from blood. The chain employs TRBV7-2 and TRBJ2-3; 10 bases fit TRBD2. CDR3 loop: CASSLTSGSTDTQYF. In nucleotides, the CDR3 is TGTGCCAGCAGCTTGACTAGCGGGAGCACAGATACGCAGTATTTT.